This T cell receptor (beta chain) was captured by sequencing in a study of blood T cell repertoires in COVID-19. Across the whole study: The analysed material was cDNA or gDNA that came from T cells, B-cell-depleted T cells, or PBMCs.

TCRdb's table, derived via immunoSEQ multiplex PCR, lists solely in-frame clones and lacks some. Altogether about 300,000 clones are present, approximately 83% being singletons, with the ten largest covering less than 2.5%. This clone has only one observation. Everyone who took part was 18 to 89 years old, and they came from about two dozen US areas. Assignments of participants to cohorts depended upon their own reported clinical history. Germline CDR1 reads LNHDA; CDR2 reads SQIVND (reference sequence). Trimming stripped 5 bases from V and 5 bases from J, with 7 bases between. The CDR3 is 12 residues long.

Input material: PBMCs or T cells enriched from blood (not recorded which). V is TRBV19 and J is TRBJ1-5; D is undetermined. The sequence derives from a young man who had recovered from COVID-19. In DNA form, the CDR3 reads TGTGCCAGTAGTCCGCTAGATCAGCCCCAGCATTTT. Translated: CASSPLDQPQHF. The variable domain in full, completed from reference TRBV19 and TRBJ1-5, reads DGGITQSPKYLFRKEGQNVTLSCEQNLNHDAMYWYRQDPGQGLRLIYYSQIVNDFQKGDIAEGYSVSREKKESFPLTVTSAQKNPTAFYLCASSPLDQPQHFGDGTRLSIL.